The 26 T cell receptor beta chains given below trace back to one sample, sequenced in a study of T-cell memory formation after mild COVID-19. From the 5' RACE reads, TCRdb called clonotypes with MiXCR, one entry per CDR3 protein. In the table there are about 180,000 distinct CDR3 sequences, around 20% of which are singletons. The specimen was PBMCs or a T cell subset sorted from them (not recorded which). All receptors come from a man between 18 and 29 years old who had mild COVID-19 (a few samples of this study predate the infection). Cell type and time point are not known.

The chain joins TRBV7-6 to TRBJ2-2; perhaps TRBD1 as D (6 bases). Per the germline V gene, CDR1 is SGHVS and CDR2 is FNYEAQ. The V end lost 5 bases, the J end lost 1 base, and 11 bases lay between the germline ends. The CDR3 runs to 15 residues. The CDR3 DNA reads as TGTGCCAGCAGCGGCAGGACAGTGAACACCGGGGAGCTGTTTTTT. Protein product: CASSGRTVNTGELFF.

CDR3 sequence: CASSYYGLEVYEQYF. CDR3 DNA sequence: TGTGCCAGCAGTTACTACGGACTAGAGGTGTACGAGCAGTACTTC. The rearrangement links TRBV6-5 to TRBJ2-7; the match to TRBD2 covers 7 bases. The germline gives CDR1 MNHEY, CDR2 SVGAGI. V lost 1 base and J lost 4; bases outside the gene matches: 7. This CDR3 is built from 15 residues.

This clonotype was seen more than once but under ten times. This chain uses TRBV5-6 with TRBJ2-3; TRBD1 might be the D (6 bases). This CDR3 region has 15 residues. V gave up 2 bases and J gave up 1 base, with 11 bases separating them. Germline assignment: CDR1 SGHDT and CDR2 YYEEEE. This chain's CDR3 is CASSFQGMGTDTQYF. CDR3 DNA sequence: TGTGCCAGCAGCTTTCAGGGGATGGGCACAGATACGCAGTATTTT.

This clonotype was recorded a few times. The rearrangement links TRBV5-1 to TRBJ2-2, with D perhaps TRBD1 (5 bases). The CDR3 runs to 14 residues. V shed 4 bases and J shed 4 bases, with 11 bases lying between them. Germline values: CDR1 SGHRS, CDR2 YFSETQ. CDR3 sequence: CASSQDTLTGELFF. CDR3 DNA: TGCGCCAGCAGCCAGGACACCCTCACCGGGGAGCTGTTTTTT. Full variable domain (missing parts from reference TRBV5-1 and TRBJ2-2): KAGVTQTPRYLIKTRGQQVTLSCSPISGHRSVSWYQQTPGQGLQFLFEYFSETQRNKGNFPGRFSGRQFSNSRSEMNVSTLELGDSALYLCASSQDTLTGELFFGEGSRLTVL.

The genes are TRBV5-5 and TRBJ2-7; the D gene is possibly TRBD2 (6 bases). Germline-derived CDR1 and CDR2 are SGHKS and YYEKEE (reference sequence). This CDR3 comprises 13 residues. With 3 bases removed from V and 2 bases from J, the gap between germline ends came to 9 bases. The CDR3 region has the DNA TGTGCCAGCAGCTCGCGGGGTCCCTACGAGCAGTACGTC. This sequence encodes CASSSRGPYEQYV.

The rearrangement links TRBV5-6 to TRBJ2-7; TRBD1 matches 7 bases. Germline V CDR1 and CDR2: SGHDT, YYEEEE. V dropped 4 bases and J dropped 3; count of bases not matched to a gene: 4. The CDR3 runs 13 residues. For the CDR3, the DNA is TGTGCCAGCAGCCCTCAGGGGGTCTACGAGCAGTACTTC. It is translated as CASSPQGVYEQYF.

This chain uses TRBV25-1 with TRBJ2-5; 10 bases fit TRBD2. The CDR3 length is 15 residues. After removal of 4 bases from V and 5 bases from J, the junction contained 7 bases not matched to a gene. Germline V gene lookup returns CDR1 MGHDK and CDR2 SYGVNS. CDR3 nucleotides: TGTGCCAGCAGTGGGAGCGGGGGGGCCCACGAGACCCAGTACTTC. Translating gives CASSGSGGAHETQYF.

This clonotype was observed a handful of times. The rearrangement uses TRBV18 and TRBJ2-2; D gene ambiguous. Trimming took off 0 bases at V and 1 base at J, with 6 bases between the two ends. Germline assignment: CDR1 KGHSH and CDR2 LQKENI. CDR3 length equals 15 residues. The CDR3 loop reads CASSPPSQNTGELFF. The CDR3 DNA follows: TGTGCCAGCTCACCACCTAGCCAGAACACCGGGGAGCTGTTTTTT.

CDR3 in DNA: TGTGCCAGCAAAACAGGGGATGAGCAGTTCTTC. Residues: CASKTGDEQFF. The gene calls are TRBV2 and TRBJ2-1; TRBD1 agrees at 7 bases. The CDR3 has 11 residues. Losses at the gene ends were 7 bases for V and 8 bases for J; bases not matched to a gene: 2. CDR1 SNHLY and CDR2 FYNNEI come from the germline V gene.

V usage is TRBV5-6 and J usage is TRBJ2-5, with a weak D call TRBD1 (5 bases). Germline assignment: CDR1 SGHDT and CDR2 YYEEEE. This CDR3 contains 16 residues. V lost 2 bases and J 2 bases, leaving 16 bases between the germline ends. CDR3 in amino acids: CASSLIGRGFQETQYF. In DNA form, the CDR3 reads TGTGCCAGCAGCTTAATTGGAAGGGGTTTTCAAGAGACCCAGTACTTC.

The chain has TRBV11-2 and TRBJ2-2; D gene ambiguous. The CDR3 has 13 residues. CDR1 and CDR2 from the germline V gene are SGHAT and FQNNGV. V was shortened by 0 bases and J by 6 bases, with 5 bases between the two germline ends. The CDR3 nucleotides are TGTGCCAGCAGCTTAGATTACCCCGGGGAGCTGTTTTTT. Encoded protein: CASSLDYPGELFF. Complete variable domain (other parts from reference TRBV11-2 and TRBJ2-2): EAGVAQSPRYKIIEKRQSVAFWCNPISGHATLYWYQQILGQGPKLLIQFQNNGVVDDSQLPKDRFSAERLKGVDSTLKIQPAKLEDSAVYLCASSLDYPGELFFGEGSRLTVL.

The chain carries TRBV7-9 and TRBJ2-3, with 9 nucleotides matching TRBD1. This CDR3 region has 14 residues. V shed 5 bases and J 4 bases; nucleotides not matched to a gene: 4. Germline CDR1 SEHNR, CDR2 FQNEAQ (reference sequence). The CDR3 region is CASSPGQGSDTQYF. In DNA form, the CDR3 reads TGTGCCAGCAGCCCGGGACAGGGTTCAGATACGCAGTATTTT.

This clonotype was counted only a few times. The gene calls are TRBV5-1 and TRBJ1-1; TRBD1 aligns across 9 bases. The CDR3 runs to 16 residues. V gave up 3 bases and J gave up 4 bases; unmatched junction bases: 10. Germline V gene lookup returns CDR1 SGHRS and CDR2 YFSETQ. As DNA, the CDR3 is TGCGCCAGCAGCTCACCCGGGACAGGGTCGGGCACTGAAGCTTTCTTT. Protein: CASSSPGTGSGTEAFF.

The rearrangement links TRBV9 to TRBJ1-2; D unresolved. The CDR3 length is 12 residues. The germline V and J ends were trimmed by 4 bases and 4 bases, with 8 bases remaining between them. In germline, CDR1 is SGDLS, CDR2 YYNGEE. CDR3 sequence: CASSPRGYGYTF. As DNA, the CDR3 is TGTGCCAGCAGCCCTCGGGGCTATGGCTACACCTTC. The entire variable domain, with the rest obtained from reference TRBV9 and TRBJ1-2, is as follows: DSGVTQTPKHLITATGQRVTLRCSPRSGDLSVYWYQQSLDQGLQFLIQYYNGEERAKGNILERFSAQQFPDLHSELNLSSLELGDSALYFCASSPRGYGYTFGSGTRLTVV.

This clonotype was seen only a few times. This rearrangement joins TRBV6-5 to TRBJ2-1, with 7 bases identical to TRBD2. This CDR3 comprises 14 residues. CDR1 is MNHEY, CDR2 SVGAGI, per germline. V trimming: 0 bases; J trimming: 7 bases; junction bases outside the gene matches: 3. The CDR3 DNA reads TGTGCCAGCAGTTACTCTTTGGGGGGGAATGAGCAGTTCTTC. The encoded protein is CASSYSLGGNEQFF.

On this clonotype itself: At one end the junction does not follow the germline gene, possibly because of a read error. The V call is TRBV12-3 or TRBV12-4, the J call TRBJ2-5, with no clear D. The CDR3 is made up of 14 amino acids. CDR3 loop: CDSSLRRRQETQYF. CDR3 in DNA: TGTGACAGCAGTTTACGGCGGAGACAAGAGACCCAGTACTTC.

This clonotype was counted many times. The V gene is TRBV6-2 or TRBV6-3, the J gene TRBJ2-1; tentatively, D is TRBD1 (6 bases). V was trimmed by 5 bases and J by 10 bases, leaving 9 bases between them. Germline V gene lookup returns CDR1 MNHEY and CDR2 SVGEGT. This CDR3 comprises 11 residues. Written as DNA, the CDR3 is TGTGCCAGCAGTCCAGGGGTCGAGCAGTTCTTC. Translation: CASSPGVEQFF.

In regard to this clonotype: The CDR3 does not end in the conserved phenylalanine or tryptophan, so this is likely a read error. The gene calls are TRBV10-2 and TRBJ2-5; TRBD2 agrees at 9 bases. Germline V gives CDR1 WSHSY, CDR2 SAAADI. This CDR3 is built from 13 residues. Trimming removed 6 bases from V and 3 bases from J; junction bases left unmatched: 2. The CDR3 sequence is CASRLAGKETQYL. In nucleotides, the CDR3 is TGCGCCAGCAGGCTAGCGGGGAAAGAGACCCAGTACTTA.

This clonotype was recorded a few times. The V gene is TRBV11-2, the J gene TRBJ1-2, with 8 bases that match TRBD1. Looked up from germline, CDR1 is SGHAT and CDR2 is FQNNGV. The CDR3 has 15 amino acids. V shed 1 base and J 4 bases; nucleotides not matched to a gene: 5. The CDR3 DNA follows: TGTGCCAGCAGCTTAGGCAGGGGGCTGGGCTATGGCTACACCTTC. Amino acids: CASSLGRGLGYGYTF.

This clonotype was recorded a few times. The V call is TRBV5-1, the J call TRBJ2-3; 9 nucleotides agree with TRBD2. The CDR3 loop spans 16 amino acids. Trimming took 5 bases from V and 3 from J; bases not matched to a gene: 10. Germline V gene sequence: CDR1 SGHRS, CDR2 YFSETQ. The DNA for the CDR3 is TGCGCCAGCAGTTTCAGCGGGGGGACCCCAACAGATACGCAGTATTTT. It encodes CASSFSGGTPTDTQYF.

The chain is built from TRBV4-3 and TRBJ1-6, with D perhaps matching TRBD1 (5 bases). This CDR3 has 15 residues. In germline, CDR1 is LGHNA, CDR2 YSLEER. V lost 4 bases to trimming and J lost 5 bases, with 12 bases between them. CDR3 amino acids: CASSRSYRNNSPLHF. CDR3 sequence (DNA): TGCGCCAGCAGCCGTTCGTACAGGAATAATTCACCCCTCCACTTT.

The chain combines TRBV20-1 with TRBJ2-5; possible D gene TRBD2, 6 bases. This CDR3 contains 12 residues. Trimming left V 5 bases short and J 5 bases short, with 12 bases between. The V gene's germline CDR1 is DFQATT and CDR2 SNEGSKA (reference sequence). CDR3 region: CSAAGSGETQYF. DNA for the CDR3: TGCAGTGCTGCCGGGAGCGGGGAGACCCAGTACTTC.

This clonotype was seen more than once but under ten times. J is TRBJ2-7 and V is TRBV18; 7 bases align to TRBD2. The CDR3 sequence is 14 residues long. The ends lost 6 bases at V and 3 bases at J; junction bases unmatched: 8. Germline CDR1 and CDR2: KGHSH and LQKENI. The CDR3: CASSHTTSDYEQYV. Written as DNA, the CDR3 is TGTGCCAGCTCGCACACCACTAGCGACTACGAGCAGTACGTC.

The V call is TRBV7-9, the J call TRBJ1-1; D might be TRBD1 (5 bases). The CDR3 consists of 13 residues. Trimming cost V 0 bases and J 4 bases, with 6 bases left between them. The germline V gene encodes CDR1 SEHNR and CDR2 FQNEAQ (reference sequence). CDR3: CASSLAGTTEAFF. In DNA form, the CDR3 reads TGTGCCAGCAGCTTAGCCGGGACCACTGAAGCTTTCTTT. The full variable domain, in which reference TRBV7-9 and TRBJ1-1 provide the parts outside the CDR3, is DTGVSQNPRHKITKRGQNVTFRCDPISEHNRLYWYRQTLGQGPEFLTYFQNEAQLEKSRLLSDRFSAERPKGSFSTLEIQRTEQGDSAMYLCASSLAGTTEAFFGQGTRLTVV.

This clonotype was counted a few times. This chain uses TRBV5-1 with TRBJ1-1; D call uncertain. Germline V gene lookup returns CDR1 SGHRS and CDR2 YFSETQ. The CDR3 is 14 amino acids. V lost 4 bases to trimming and J lost 0 bases, with 10 bases between them. The CDR3 sequence: CASSPDGLNTEAFF. Written as DNA, the CDR3 is TGCGCCAGCAGCCCCGACGGCCTGAACACTGAAGCTTTCTTT.

A note on this clonotype: It may be a read error: a sequence one base away is much more abundant. This chain uses TRBV7-9 with TRBJ1-1; D unclear. Germline CDR1 and CDR2: SEHNR and FQNEAQ (reference sequence). V was clipped by 3 bases and J by 2 bases, with 7 bases between them. The length of the CDR3 is 13 residues. CDR3 DNA: TGTGCCAGCAGCTTCGCGGGAAACACTGAAGCTTTCTTT. Protein sequence: CASSFAGNTEAFF.